This T cell receptor (beta chain) came from a study of vaccination and CD4 T cells after COVID-19. For the study at large: Post-COVID specimens were obtained a median about 100 days after diagnosis (range 35 to 161).

This clonotype was found a few times. Its target is not known. The germline gives CDR1 MDHEN, CDR2 SYDVKM. V gave up 1 base and J gave up 9 bases, with 6 bases separating them. The CDR3 is 11 residues long. The Oncomine TCR Beta short-read assay sequenced DNA from cultured CD4+ T cells. TCRdb used MiXCR to reprocess the PCR reads, holding one entry per CDR3 protein. The table shows fewer than 15,000 distinct CDR3 sequences, with nearly 60% occurring only once. The treatment was: approximately 9-day PBMC culture with coronavirus spike peptide pools or control peptides (ViraFEST assay). Per well, a few million PBMCs were cultured in the presence of around 9.1 IU/ml IL-2 and 8 to 10 ug/ml peptide pools. Study-wide points: Of the reactive clones in convalescent patients, a median approximately 89% showed up only post-vaccination.

The receptor comes from a human donor with COVID-19. The sequencing here drew on cultured CD4+ T cells from blood, taken after SARS-CoV-2 vaccination. This chain joins TRBV28 and TRBJ1-2; D gene ambiguous. The CDR3 coding sequence is TGTGCCAGCAGTTTATATCCACGCTACACCTTC. Its translation is CASSLYPRYTF.